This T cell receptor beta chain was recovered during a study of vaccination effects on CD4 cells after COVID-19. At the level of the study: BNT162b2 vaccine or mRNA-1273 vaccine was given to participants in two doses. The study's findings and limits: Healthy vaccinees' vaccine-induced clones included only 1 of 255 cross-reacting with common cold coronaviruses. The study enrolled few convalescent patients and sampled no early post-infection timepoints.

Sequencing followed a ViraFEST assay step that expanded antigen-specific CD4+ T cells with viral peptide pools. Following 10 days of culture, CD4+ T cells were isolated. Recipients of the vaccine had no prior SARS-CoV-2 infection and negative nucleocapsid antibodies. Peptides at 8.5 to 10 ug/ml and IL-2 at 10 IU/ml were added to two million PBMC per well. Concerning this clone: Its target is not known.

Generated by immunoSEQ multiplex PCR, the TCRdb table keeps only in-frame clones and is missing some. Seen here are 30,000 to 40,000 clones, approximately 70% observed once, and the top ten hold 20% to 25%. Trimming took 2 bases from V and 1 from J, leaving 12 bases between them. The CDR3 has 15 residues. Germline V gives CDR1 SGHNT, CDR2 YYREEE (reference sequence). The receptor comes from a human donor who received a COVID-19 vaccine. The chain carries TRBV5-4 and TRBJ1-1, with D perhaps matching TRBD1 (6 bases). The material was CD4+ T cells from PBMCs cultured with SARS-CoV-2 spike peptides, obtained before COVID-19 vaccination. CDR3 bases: TGTGCCAGCAGCTTAGGGGGTCAGGGGAACACTGAAGCTTTCTTT. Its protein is CASSLGGQGNTEAFF.